This is a list of T cell receptor beta chains from one sample in a study of blood T cell repertoires in COVID-19. The table came from immunoSEQ multiplex PCR; TCRdb's copy has only in-frame clones and leaves some out. This table has around 88,000 clones, 88% appearing once. The sample comprised peripheral blood. These receptors originate from an elderly woman with acute or convalescent COVID-19. The CDR3 runs from the conserved cysteine through the conserved F or W. Each record gives: CDR3 protein, CDR3 DNA, clone size, CDR3 length, D gene, J gene, V gene. D genes are given only for firm matches. Clone size, where shown, is once, few, many, or a class for clones that have expanded.

CASSLVAGGIEGQYF | TGTGCCAGCAGCTTAGTGGCAGGAGGTATCGAAGGGCAGTACTTC | NA | 15 | NA | TRBJ2-7 | TRBV7-9
CASKGQPGEGYTF | TGTGCCAGCAAAGGACAGCCAGGGGAAGGCTACACCTTC | NA | 13 | NA | TRBJ1-2 | TRBV6-1
CAWSPSRGKNEKLFF | TGTGCCTGGAGTCCCAGCCGGGGGAAGAATGAAAAACTGTTTTTT | NA | 15 | NA | TRBJ1-4 | TRBV30
CASSPYSWGDTEAFF | TGTGCCAGCAGCCCCTATTCTTGGGGGGACACTGAAGCTTTCTTT | NA | 15 | NA | TRBJ1-1 | TRBV7-9
CASSARGTAPGNTEAFF | TGTGCCAGCAGCGCCAGAGGGACAGCCCCAGGGAACACTGAAGCTTTCTTT | NA | 17 | TRBD1 | TRBJ1-1 | TRBV9
CASSFRGGRTDTQYF | TGTGCCAGCAGCTTTAGAGGGGGCCGTACAGATACGCAGTATTTT | NA | 15 | TRBD1 | TRBJ2-3 | TRBV7-8
CASSLGLSYNEQFF | TGCGCCAGCAGCTTAGGACTGTCCTACAATGAGCAGTTCTTC | NA | 14 | NA | TRBJ2-1 | TRBV5-1
CASSLVRESGELFF | TGTGCCAGCAGCTTGGTTCGGGAGTCAGGGGAGCTGTTTTTT | NA | 14 | NA | TRBJ2-2 | TRBV5-4
CASSSRQGQWETQYF | TGTGCCAGCTCAAGCCGGCAGGGGCAATGGGAGACCCAGTACTTC | NA | 15 | NA | TRBJ2-5 | TRBV18
CASGPTSGPYEQYF | TGTGCCAGCGGCCCGACTAGCGGACCCTACGAGCAGTACTTC | NA | 14 | TRBD2 | TRBJ2-7 | TRBV28
CASSTGTGGGEKLFF | TGTGCCAGCAGCACAGGGACAGGGGGCGGGGAAAAACTGTTTTTT | NA | 15 | TRBD1 | TRBJ1-4 | TRBV7-6
CASSPRSLAGYEQYF | TGTGCCAGCTCACCAAGGTCATTAGCGGGATACGAGCAGTACTTC | NA | 15 | TRBD2 | TRBJ2-7 | TRBV18
CASSSTGWTSGSFYNEQFF | TGTGCCAGCAGCTCCACCGGTTGGACTAGCGGGAGTTTCTACAATGAGCAGTTCTTC | NA | 19 | TRBD2 | TRBJ2-1 | TRBV28
CASSFSGSNTGELFF | TGTGCCAGCAGCTTCAGCGGGTCGAACACCGGGGAGCTGTTTTTT | NA | 15 | NA | TRBJ2-2 | TRBV11-2
CASSPDRGRNQPQHF | TGTGCCAGCTCACCCGACAGGGGGCGAAATCAGCCCCAGCATTTT | NA | 15 | TRBD1 | TRBJ1-5 | TRBV18
CSVGAVETQYF | TGCAGCGTGGGGGCGGTTGAGACCCAGTACTTC | NA | 11 | NA | TRBJ2-5 | TRBV29-1
CASSLLTSGSRSYEQYF | TGTGCCAGCAGCTTACTCACTAGCGGGTCCAGGAGCTACGAGCAGTACTTC | NA | 17 | TRBD2 | TRBJ2-7 | TRBV7-2
CASSVPGVYNEQFF | TGTGCCAGCAGCGTCCCAGGGGTCTACAATGAGCAGTTCTTC | NA | 14 | NA | TRBJ2-1 | TRBV7-3
CASSLVGGAGGQYNEQFF | TGTGCCAGCAGCTTAGTAGGGGGGGCCGGGGGCCAATACAATGAGCAGTTCTTC | once | 18 | NA | TRBJ2-1 | TRBV7-2
CAWSYRGNTEAFF | TGTGCCTGGAGTTACAGGGGGAACACTGAAGCTTTCTTT | NA | 13 | TRBD1 | TRBJ1-1 | TRBV30
CAISEPDRRGAPLHF | TGTGCCATCAGTGAGCCGGACAGGAGAGGGGCACCCCTCCACTTT | NA | 15 | TRBD1 | TRBJ1-6 | TRBV10-3
CASSSTSNQPQHF | TGTGCCAGCAGTTCTACTTCGAATCAGCCCCAGCATTTT | NA | 13 | NA | TRBJ1-5 | TRBV6-2/TRBV6-3
CASSRGTSGGAGYEQYF | TGTGCCAGCAGCCGAGGGACTAGCGGGGGCGCGGGGTACGAGCAGTACTTC | few | 17 | TRBD2 | TRBJ2-7 | TRBV5-4
CASSLEGGDGETQYF | TGCGCCAGCAGCTTGGAGGGGGGGGACGGGGAGACCCAGTACTTC | NA | 15 | NA | TRBJ2-5 | TRBV5-1
CSGRAGTGVGEAFF | TGCAGCGGAAGAGCCGGGACAGGGGTAGGGGAAGCTTTCTTT | NA | 14 | TRBD1 | TRBJ1-1 | TRBV29-1
CATSAGTGWVQETQYF | TGTGCCACCAGTGCGGGGACAGGTTGGGTGCAAGAGACCCAGTACTTC | once | 16 | TRBD1 | TRBJ2-5 | TRBV24-1
CASSLWPGTSGTDTQYF | TGTGCCAGCAGTTTATGGCCCGGGACTAGCGGCACAGATACGCAGTATTTT | NA | 17 | TRBD2 | TRBJ2-3 | TRBV28
CASSPETAYGYTF | TGTGCCAGCTCACCGGAGACAGCCTATGGCTACACCTTC | few | 13 | NA | TRBJ1-2 | TRBV18
CASSQYQGEAEQYF | TGTGCCAGCAGCCAATATCAGGGGGAGGCCGAGCAGTACTTC | once | 14 | NA | TRBJ2-7 | TRBV16
CASSTKREERTDTQYF | TGCGCCAGCAGCACCAAGCGGGAGGAACGCACAGATACGCAGTATTTT | NA | 16 | TRBD2 | TRBJ2-3 | TRBV4-1
CARSLVTTDDYNEQFF | TGTGCCAGAAGCTTGGTGACAACTGACGACTACAATGAGCAGTTCTTC | NA | 16 | NA | TRBJ2-1 | TRBV5-3
CASSSPTGTNEKLFF | TGTGCCAGCAGTTCGCCGACAGGAACTAATGAAAAACTGTTTTTT | few | 15 | NA | TRBJ1-4 | TRBV6-2/TRBV6-3
CASSPLLAGVAYEQYF | TGTGCCAGCAGCCCCCTTCTAGCGGGGGTAGCCTACGAGCAGTACTTC | NA | 16 | TRBD2 | TRBJ2-7 | TRBV14
CASSIAGPLNTEAFF | TGTGCCAGTAGTATCGCGGGACCTCTGAACACTGAAGCTTTCTTT | NA | 15 | NA | TRBJ1-1 | TRBV19
CASSIDRGYEQYF | TGTGCCAGTAGTATAGATAGGGGCTACGAGCAGTACTTC | NA | 13 | NA | TRBJ2-7 | TRBV19
CASSLGVAGGYDTQYF | TGTGCCAGCAGCCTAGGGGTAGCGGGAGGGTACGATACGCAGTATTTT | NA | 16 | TRBD2 | TRBJ2-3 | TRBV28
CASSEAPEYTTVQEEEYF | TGTGCCAGCAGTGAAGCGCCAGAGTATACTACGGTGCAGGAGGAGGAGTACTTC | NA | 18 | NA | TRBJ2-7 | TRBV2
CASSPWGGGYGYTF | TGTGCCAGCAGCCCATGGGGGGGAGGCTATGGCTACACCTTC | NA | 14 | NA | TRBJ1-2 | TRBV7-2
CASSLPGGQETQYF | TGCGCCAGCAGCTTACCCGGGGGACAAGAGACCCAGTACTTC | NA | 14 | NA | TRBJ2-5 | TRBV5-1
CAISGNSYYGYTF | TGTGCCATCAGTGGGAACAGCTACTATGGCTACACCTTC | NA | 13 | NA | TRBJ1-2 | TRBV10-3
CSAEGQGITDTQYF | TGCAGCGCCGAGGGTCAGGGGATCACAGATACGCAGTATTTT | NA | 14 | NA | TRBJ2-3 | TRBV29-1
CASSQDTTGVGEQFF | TGCGCCAGCAGCCAAGATACAACAGGGGTAGGTGAGCAGTTCTTC | NA | 15 | TRBD1 | TRBJ2-1 | TRBV4-1
CASSYKGTWDNEQFF | TGTGCCAGCAGTTACAAAGGGACTTGGGACAATGAGCAGTTCTTC | NA | 15 | NA | TRBJ2-1 | TRBV6-2/TRBV6-3